The clone carrying this TCR beta chain turned up a few times. Its antigen remains unknown. After 5'RACE with constant-segment primers, TCR alpha and TCR beta cDNA libraries carrying sample barcodes and UMIs were obtained. TCRdb used MiXCR to reprocess the 5' RACE reads, holding one entry per CDR3 protein. The data show approximately 400,000 distinct CDR3 sequences, roughly 26% seen once. These data originate in a study of T-cell memory formation after mild COVID-19. The study's findings and limits: Day 37-peaking second-wave clones had unconfirmed SARS-CoV-2 specificity.

CDR3 length equals 12 residues. Per germline, CDR1 DFQATT and CDR2 SNEGSKA (reference sequence). Trimming cost V 5 bases and J 3 bases, with 10 bases left between them. The sample consisted of PBMCs or a T cell subset sorted from them (not recorded which). The chain recombines TRBV20-1 with TRBJ1-2; no clear D. The clonotype comes from an adult woman who had mild COVID-19 (a few samples of this study predate the infection). Cell type and time point are not known. In DNA, the CDR3 is TGCAGTGCTCCGACCGGGGACTATGGCTACACCTTC. Its protein product is CSAPTGDYGYTF.